This TCR beta chain emerged from a study of human T cells and chemical hapten exposure. From the RACE reads, TCRdb called clonotypes with MiXCR, one entry per CDR3 protein. The table lists some 70,000 distinct CDR3 sequences, approximately 11% of them singletons. Time point indicated: pre-sensitization, week 0. Indicated treatment: therapeutic diphenylcyclopropenone sensitization with weekly scalp DPC. Sequenced material: whole blood, taken in connection with sensitization to the hapten diphenylcyclopropenone (DPC). The TCR originated in a woman aged 45-65 years with alopecia areata. Some clones in this sample may be carry-over from other donors' samples.

CDR3 coding DNA: TGTGCCAGCAGCCAAGGGCAGATTTCCGCTCAGCCCCAGCATTTT. It codes for CASSQGQISAQPQHF. The chain recombines TRBV3-1 with TRBJ1-5; D gene ambiguous. The CDR3 length is 15 residues. V gave up 1 base and J gave up 6 bases, with 13 bases separating them. Germline V lookup: CDR1 LGHDT, CDR2 YNNKEL (reference sequence).